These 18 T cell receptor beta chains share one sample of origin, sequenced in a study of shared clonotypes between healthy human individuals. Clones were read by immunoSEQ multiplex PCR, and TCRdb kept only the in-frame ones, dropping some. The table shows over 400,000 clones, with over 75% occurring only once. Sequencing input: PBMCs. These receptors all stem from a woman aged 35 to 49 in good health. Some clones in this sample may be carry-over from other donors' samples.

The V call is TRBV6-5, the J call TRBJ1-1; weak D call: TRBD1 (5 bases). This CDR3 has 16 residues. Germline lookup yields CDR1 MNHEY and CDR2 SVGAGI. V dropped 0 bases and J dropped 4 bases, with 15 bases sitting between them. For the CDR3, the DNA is TGTGCCAGCAGTTACTCCCGAGCAGGGTTCGGCACTGAAGCTTTCTTT. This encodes CASSYSRAGFGTEAFF.

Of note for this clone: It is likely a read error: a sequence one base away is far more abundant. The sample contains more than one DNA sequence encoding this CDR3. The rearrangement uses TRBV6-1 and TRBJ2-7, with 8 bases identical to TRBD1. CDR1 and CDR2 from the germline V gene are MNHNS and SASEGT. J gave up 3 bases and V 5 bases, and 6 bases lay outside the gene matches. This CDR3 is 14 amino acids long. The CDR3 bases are TGTGCCAGCAGTCCTACAGGGGGGCTCTACGAGCAGTACTTC. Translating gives CASSPTGGLYEQYF.

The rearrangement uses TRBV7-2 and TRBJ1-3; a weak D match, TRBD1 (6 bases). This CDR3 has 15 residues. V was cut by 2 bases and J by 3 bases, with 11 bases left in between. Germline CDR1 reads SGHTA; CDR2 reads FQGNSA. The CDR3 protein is CASSLRGVFGNTIYF. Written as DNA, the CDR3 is TGTGCCAGCAGCTTAAGGGGGGTCTTTGGAAACACCATATATTTT.

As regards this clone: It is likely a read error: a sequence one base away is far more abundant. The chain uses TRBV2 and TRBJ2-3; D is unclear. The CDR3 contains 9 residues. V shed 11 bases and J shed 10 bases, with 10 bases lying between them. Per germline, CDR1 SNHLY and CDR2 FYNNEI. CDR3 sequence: CAGNGPQYF. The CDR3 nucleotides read TGTGCCGGCAACGGTCCGCAGTATTTT.

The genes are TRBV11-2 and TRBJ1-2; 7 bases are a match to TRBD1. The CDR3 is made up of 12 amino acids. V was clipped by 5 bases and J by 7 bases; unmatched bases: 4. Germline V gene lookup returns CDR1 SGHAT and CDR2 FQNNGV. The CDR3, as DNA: TGTGCCAGCAGCAGGACAGGTAGTGGCTACACCTTC. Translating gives CASSRTGSGYTF.

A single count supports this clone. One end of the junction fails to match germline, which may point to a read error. This CDR3 reads CASSQASGGYNEQFF. CDR3 DNA: TGCGCCAGCAGCCAAGCTAGCGGGGGTTACAATGAGCAGTTCTTC. The chain couples TRBV7-9 to TRBJ2-1; 10 nucleotides match TRBD2. Germline CDR1 and CDR2: SEHNR and FQNEAQ (reference sequence). This CDR3 comprises 15 residues. Using reference TRBV7-9 and TRBJ2-1 for the parts outside the CDR3, the full variable domain is DTGVSQNPRHKITKRGQNVTFRCDPISEHNRLYWYRQTLGQGPEFLTYFQNEAQLEKSRLLSDRFSAERPKGSFSTLEIQRTEQGDSAMYLCASSQASGGYNEQFFGPGTRLTVL.

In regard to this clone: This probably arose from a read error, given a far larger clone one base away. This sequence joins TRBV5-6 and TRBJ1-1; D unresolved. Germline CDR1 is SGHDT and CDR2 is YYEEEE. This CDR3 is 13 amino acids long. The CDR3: CASSLEGNTEALF. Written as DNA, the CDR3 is TGTGCCAGCAGCTTGGAAGGGAACACTGAAGCTCTCTTT.

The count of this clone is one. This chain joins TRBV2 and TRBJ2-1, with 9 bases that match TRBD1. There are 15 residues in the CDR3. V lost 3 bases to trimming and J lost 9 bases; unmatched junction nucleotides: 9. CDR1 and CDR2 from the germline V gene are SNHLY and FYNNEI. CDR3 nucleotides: TGTGCCAGCAGTGAGGGGGACAGGGAGGTGACTGAGCAGTTCTTC. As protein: CASSEGDREVTEQFF.

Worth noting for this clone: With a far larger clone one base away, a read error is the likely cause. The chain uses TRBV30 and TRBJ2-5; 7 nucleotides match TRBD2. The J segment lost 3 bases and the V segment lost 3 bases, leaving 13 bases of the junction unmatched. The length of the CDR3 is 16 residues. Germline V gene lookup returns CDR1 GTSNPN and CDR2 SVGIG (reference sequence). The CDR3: CAWRTVRLAAKETQYF. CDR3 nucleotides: TGTGCCTGGAGGACGGTTCGCCTAGCGGCCAAAGAGACCCAGTACTTC. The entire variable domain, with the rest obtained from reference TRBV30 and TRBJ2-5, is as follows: SQTIHQWPATLVQPVGSPLSLECTVEGTSNPNLYWYRQAAGRGLQLLFYSVGIGQISSEVPQNLSASRPQDRQFILSSKKLLLSDSGFYLCAWRTVRLAAKETQYFGPGTRLLVL.

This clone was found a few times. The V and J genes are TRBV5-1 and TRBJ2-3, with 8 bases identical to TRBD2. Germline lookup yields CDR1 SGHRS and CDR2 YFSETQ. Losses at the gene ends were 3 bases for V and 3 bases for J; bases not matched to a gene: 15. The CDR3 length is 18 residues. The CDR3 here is CASSWGHGREGWTDTQYF. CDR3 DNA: TGCGCCAGCAGCTGGGGGCACGGACGGGAGGGTTGGACAGATACGCAGTATTTT.

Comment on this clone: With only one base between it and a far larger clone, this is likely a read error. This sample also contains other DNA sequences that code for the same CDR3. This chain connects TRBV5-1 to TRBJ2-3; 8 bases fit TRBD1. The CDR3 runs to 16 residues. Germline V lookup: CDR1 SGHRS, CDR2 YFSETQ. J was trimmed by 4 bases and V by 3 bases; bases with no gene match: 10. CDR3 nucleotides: TGCGCCAGCAGCTCGGTCCCTGGACAGGGATCAGATACGCAGTATTTT. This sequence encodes CASSSVPGQGSDTQYF. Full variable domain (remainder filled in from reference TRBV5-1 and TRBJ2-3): KAGVTQTPRYLIKTRGQQVTLSCSPISGHRSVSWYQQTPGQGLQFLFEYFSETQRNKGNFPGRFSGRQFSNSRSEMNVSTLELGDSALYLCASSSVPGQGSDTQYFGPGTRLTVL.

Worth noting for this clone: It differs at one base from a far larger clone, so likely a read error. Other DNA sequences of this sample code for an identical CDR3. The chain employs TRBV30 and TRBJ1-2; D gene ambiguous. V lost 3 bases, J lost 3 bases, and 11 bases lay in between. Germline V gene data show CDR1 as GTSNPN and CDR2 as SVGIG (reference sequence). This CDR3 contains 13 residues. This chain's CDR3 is CAWSEMTHYGYTF. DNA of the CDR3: TGTGCCTGGAGCGAGATGACTCACTATGGCTACACCTTC.

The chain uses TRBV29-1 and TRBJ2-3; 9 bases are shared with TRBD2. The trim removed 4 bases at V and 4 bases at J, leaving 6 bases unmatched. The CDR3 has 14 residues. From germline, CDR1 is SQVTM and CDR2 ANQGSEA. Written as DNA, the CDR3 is TGCAGCGTTGGGGTTGGACTAGCGTCAGATACGCAGTATTTT. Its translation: CSVGVGLASDTQYF.

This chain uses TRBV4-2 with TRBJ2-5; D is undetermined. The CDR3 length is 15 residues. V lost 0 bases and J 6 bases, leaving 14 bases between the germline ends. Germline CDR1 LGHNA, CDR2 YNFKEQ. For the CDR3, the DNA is TGTGCCAGCAGCCAAGAGGGCGGTATTTCGCAGACCCAGTACTTC. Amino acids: CASSQEGGISQTQYF.

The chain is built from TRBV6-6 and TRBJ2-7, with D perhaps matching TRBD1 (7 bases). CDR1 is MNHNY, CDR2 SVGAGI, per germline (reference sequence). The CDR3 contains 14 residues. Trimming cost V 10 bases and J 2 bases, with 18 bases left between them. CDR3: CATARGTDTYEQYF. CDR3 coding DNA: TGTGCCACAGCCCGGGGGACAGACACCTACGAGCAGTACTTC.

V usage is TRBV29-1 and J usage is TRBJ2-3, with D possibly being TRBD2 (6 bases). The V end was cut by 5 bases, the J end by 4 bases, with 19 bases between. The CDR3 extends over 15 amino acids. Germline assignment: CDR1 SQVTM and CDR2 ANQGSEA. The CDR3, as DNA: TGCAGCGTTAGAAAAGGAGGGAATTTCGCAGATACGCAGTATTTT. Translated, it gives CSVRKGGNFADTQYF.

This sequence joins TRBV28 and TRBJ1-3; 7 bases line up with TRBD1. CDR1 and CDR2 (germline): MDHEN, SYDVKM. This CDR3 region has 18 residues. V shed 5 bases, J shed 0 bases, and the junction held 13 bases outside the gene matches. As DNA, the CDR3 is TGTGCCAGCAGTCTTAGAAGGGACAGCTTATTCTCTGGAAACACCATATATTTT. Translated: CASSLRRDSLFSGNTIYF. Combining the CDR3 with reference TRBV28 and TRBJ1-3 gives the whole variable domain DVKVTQSSRYLVKRTGEKVFLECVQDMDHENMFWYRQDPGLGLRLIYFSYDVKMKEKGDIPEGYSVSREKKERFSLILESASTNQTSMYLCASSLRRDSLFSGNTIYFGEGSWLTVV.

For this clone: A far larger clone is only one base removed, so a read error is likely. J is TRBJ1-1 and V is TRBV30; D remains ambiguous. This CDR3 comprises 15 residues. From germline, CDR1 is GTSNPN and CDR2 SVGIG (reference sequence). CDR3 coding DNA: TGTGCCTGGACCCCGAAGGAGGGCAGGAACACTGAAGCTCTCTTT. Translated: CAWTPKEGRNTEALF. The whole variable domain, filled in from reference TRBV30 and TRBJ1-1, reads SQTIHQWPATLVQPVGSPLSLECTVEGTSNPNLYWYRQAAGRGLQLLFYSVGIGQISSEVPQNLSASRPQDRQFILSSKKLLLSDSGFYLCAWTPKEGRNTEALFGQGTRLTVV.